What follows are 27 T cell receptor beta chains derived from one specimen sequenced in a study of T cell clusters in autoimmune cytopenias. TRB was amplified from around 0.25 ug of peripheral blood genomic DNA per sample. One tube held mixed TRB-A and TRB-B primer pools for touch-down PCR. TCRdb re-called the multiplex PCR reads and gives one entry per CDR3 protein, without DNA. The sample spans about 6,300 distinct CDR3 sequences; the ten largest clones claim roughly 8.2%. This sample also belongs to another study, concerning T cell repertoires in aging, cancer and after chemotherapy.

Sequencing was performed on peripheral blood. These receptor sequences come from a human donor in good health.

This clonotype shows up as medium-sized by frequency. The V call is TRBV11-3, the J call TRBJ2-2; TCRdb designates TRBD2, a call that cannot be tested without DNA. CDR3 length equals 15 residues. The germline V gene encodes CDR1 SGHNT and CDR2 YENEEA. CDR3 amino acids: CASSRSGENTGELFF.

Measured by frequency, this clonotype is medium-sized. The chain combines TRBV30 with TRBJ1-2. This CDR3 is built from 11 residues. CDR1 GTSNPN and CDR2 SVGIG come from the germline V gene (reference sequence). CDR3 protein: CAWSWGGGYTF.

The chain has TRBV18 and TRBJ2-5; TCRdb designates TRBD1, a call that cannot be tested without DNA. Germline values: CDR1 KGHSH, CDR2 LQKENI. CDR3 length: 14 residues. The CDR3 sequence is CASSPRTGEETQYF.

V usage is TRBV27 and J usage is TRBJ2-7; TCRdb picks TRBD1, but there is no DNA to check that call. Germline-derived CDR1 and CDR2 are MNHEY and SMNVEV (reference sequence). This CDR3 contains 14 residues. The CDR3 reads CASSLNRDDWEQYF.

Frequency places this clonotype as medium-sized. This chain joins TRBV19 and TRBJ1-4; TCRdb lists TRBD1, though no DNA is available to test this call. This CDR3 is 15 amino acids long. The V gene's germline CDR1 is LNHDA and CDR2 SQIVND (reference sequence). The CDR3 sequence is CASSLADSRREKLFF.

By frequency, this clonotype registers medium-sized. The chain has TRBV19 and TRBJ2-5; TCRdb's D call of TRBD2 is untestable without DNA. Germline loops: CDR1 LNHDA, CDR2 SQIVND (reference sequence). The CDR3 is made up of 15 amino acids. The CDR3 loop is CASSPDLAGQETQYF.

The rearrangement links TRBV6-5 to TRBJ1-1. CDR3 length equals 11 residues. Germline CDR1 and CDR2: MNHEY and SVGAGI. This chain's CDR3 is CASSSRTEAFF.

This clonotype is medium-sized by frequency. The chain recombines TRBV29-1 with TRBJ1-2; TCRdb returns TRBD1, unconfirmable since there is no DNA. Germline V lookup: CDR1 SQVTM, CDR2 ANQGSEA. The CDR3 sequence is 13 residues long. The CDR3 is CSVGTGGNYGYTF.

J is TRBJ1-4 and V is TRBV6-6; the D call of TRBD1 rests on TCRdb alone, since no DNA is present to check it. CDR1 and CDR2 (germline): MNHNY, SVGAGI (reference sequence). This CDR3 is 16 amino acids long. CDR3: CASSRQEMSTNEKLFF.

The rearrangement links TRBV7-3 to TRBJ2-3; TCRdb indicates TRBD2, and absent DNA this call remains unverified. The germline CDR1 and CDR2 sequences are SGHTA and FQGTGA. This CDR3 spans 16 amino acids. This CDR3 reads CASSTLLAGGSDTQYF.

This clonotype counts as medium-sized by frequency. This sequence joins TRBV6-5 and TRBJ2-3; as DNA is missing, the TRBD1 call by TCRdb cannot be tested. Germline CDR1 and CDR2: MNHEY and SVGAGI. The CDR3 runs to 14 residues. CDR3: CASGNRVGTDTQYF.

The rearrangement uses TRBV6-5 and TRBJ1-5; TCRdb's D call, TRBD1, is unchecked because there is no DNA. This CDR3 region has 14 residues. Germline CDR1 is MNHEY and CDR2 is SVGAGI. The CDR3 here is CASGLGQGNQPQHF.

The CDR3 sequence: CASSSDYRPNEQFF. The V gene is TRBV5-4, the J gene TRBJ2-1; the D call of TRBD2 rests on TCRdb alone, since no DNA is present to check it. This CDR3 has 14 residues. CDR1 and CDR2 from the germline V gene are SGHNT and YYREEE (reference sequence).

According to its frequency, this clonotype is medium-sized. V and J are TRBV19 and TRBJ2-7; TCRdb designates TRBD2, a call that cannot be tested without DNA. Germline V gives CDR1 LNHDA, CDR2 SQIVND (reference sequence). CDR3 length equals 15 residues. CDR3 region: CASSSLAGGSYEQYF.

V and J are TRBV11-1 and TRBJ2-5; TCRdb designates TRBD1, a call that cannot be tested without DNA. This CDR3 comprises 16 residues. The germline gives CDR1 SGHAT, CDR2 FQDESV (reference sequence). CDR3 amino acids: CASSSSDGQGRETQYF.

The chain employs TRBV6-6 and TRBJ1-2; TCRdb's D gene call, TRBD1, goes unchecked for lack of DNA. Germline loops: CDR1 MNHNY, CDR2 SVGAGI (reference sequence). The CDR3 is 17 amino acids. The CDR3: CASSPRLDGGTGDGYTF.

This clonotype ranks as medium-sized in terms of frequency. This chain connects TRBV11-3 to TRBJ1-4. Germline CDR1 and CDR2: SGHNT and YENEEA. This CDR3 has 15 amino acids. The CDR3 sequence is CASSPEGSLNEKLFF. Using reference TRBV11-3 and TRBJ1-4 for the parts outside the CDR3, the full variable domain is EAGVVQSPRYKIIEKKQPVAFWCNPISGHNTLYWYLQNLGQGPELLIRYENEEAVDDSQLPKDRFSAERLKGVDSTLKIQPAELGDSAVYLCASSPEGSLNEKLFFGSGTQLSVL.

The chain joins TRBV6-1 to TRBJ2-2; TCRdb returns TRBD2, unconfirmable since there is no DNA. The CDR3 contains 14 residues. Germline V lookup: CDR1 MNHNS, CDR2 SASEGT. This chain's CDR3 is CASRNSGGPGELFF.

Judged by frequency, this clonotype is medium-sized. This rearrangement joins TRBV13 to TRBJ2-3; TCRdb outputs TRBD2, but without DNA this stays unchecked. The CDR3 covers 14 residues. The germline V gene encodes CDR1 PRHDT and CDR2 FYEKMQ (reference sequence). CDR3 amino acids: CASGVMGLEDTQYF.

The chain has TRBV19 and TRBJ2-7; with no DNA, the TCRdb D assignment of TRBD1 cannot be verified. The CDR3 contains 15 residues. CDR1 is LNHDA, CDR2 SQIVND, per germline (reference sequence). This chain's CDR3 is CASSIPGASSYEQYF. Combining the CDR3 with reference TRBV19 and TRBJ2-7 gives the whole variable domain DGGITQSPKYLFRKEGQNVTLSCEQNLNHDAMYWYRQDPGQGLRLIYYSQIVNDFQKGDIAEGYSVSREKKESFPLTVTSAQKNPTAFYLCASSIPGASSYEQYFGPGTRLTVT.

The V gene is TRBV19, the J gene TRBJ1-2. This CDR3 is built from 15 residues. The germline gives CDR1 LNHDA, CDR2 SQIVND (reference sequence). CDR3 in amino acids: CASSISPSRQSLYTF. Full variable domain (rest looked up from reference TRBV19 and TRBJ1-2): DGGITQSPKYLFRKEGQNVTLSCEQNLNHDAMYWYRQDPGQGLRLIYYSQIVNDFQKGDIAEGYSVSREKKESFPLTVTSAQKNPTAFYLCASSISPSRQSLYTFGSGTRLTVV.

Considering frequency, this clonotype is medium-sized. J is TRBJ2-5 and V is TRBV12-3 or TRBV12-4. This CDR3 contains 14 residues. CDR3 sequence: CASSFGGKAETQYF.

The chain links TRBV6-1 to TRBJ1-5; TCRdb designates TRBD1, a call that cannot be tested without DNA. CDR1 and CDR2 (germline): MNHNS, SASEGT. The CDR3 loop spans 16 amino acids. CDR3 residues: CASRPGTGDSNQPQHF.

By frequency, this clonotype is medium-sized (0.01 to 0.1%). The chain recombines TRBV6-5 with TRBJ2-2. The CDR3 runs 12 residues. CDR1 and CDR2 (germline): MNHEY, SVGAGI. CDR3 region: CASRYQTGELFF.

The chain links TRBV7-6 to TRBJ1-5. CDR1 SGHVS and CDR2 FNYEAQ come from the germline V gene. The CDR3 extends over 12 amino acids. The CDR3: CASSSPNQPQHF.

V is TRBV5-1 and J is TRBJ1-1; TCRdb returns TRBD1, unconfirmable since there is no DNA. CDR3 length: 15 amino acids. CDR1 and CDR2 (germline): SGHRS, YFSETQ. The CDR3 spells CASSLGQGAKTEAFF.

The gene calls are TRBV7-2 and TRBJ2-1; TCRdb calls TRBD2, which cannot be checked without DNA. Germline CDR1 and CDR2: SGHTA and FQGNSA. The CDR3 has 13 residues. CDR3 protein: CASSRGGHNEQFF. The full variable domain, in which reference TRBV7-2 and TRBJ2-1 provide the parts outside the CDR3, is GAGVSQSPSNKVTEKGKDVELRCDPISGHTALYWYRQSLGQGLEFLIYFQGNSAPDKSGLPSDRFSAERTGGSVSTLTIQRTQQEDSAVYLCASSRGGHNEQFFGPGTRLTVL.